This is a list of T cell receptor beta chains from one sample in a study of cytomegalovirus exposure and HLA in healthy donors. Sequencing was performed with immunoSEQ multiplex PCR; in TCRdb, only in-frame clones are kept and a portion is missing. This table has roughly 43,000 clones, approximately 80% appearing once. Source material: PBMCs. The receptors come from a young man in good health and CMV-seronegative. Both conserved end residues are part of each CDR3. The order of the fields is D gene, J gene, V gene, clone size, CDR3 DNA, CDR3 protein. A D gene is named only where the DNA matches it firmly. A clone size is listed for some rows: how often the clone was seen (once, few, many), or a class if it is expanded.

NA	TRBJ2-3	TRBV15	NA	TGTGCCACCAGCAGAGGAGGCGGGGCCAGCACAGATACGCAGTATTTT	CATSRGGGASTDTQYF
TRBD1	TRBJ2-1	TRBV5-1	NA	TGCGCCAGCAGCTTGGGTTCGAGACAGGGGGGGGATGAGCAGTTCTTC	CASSLGSRQGGDEQFF
NA	TRBJ2-2	TRBV5-1	NA	TGCGCCAGCAGCCCGTACGGCCAGGGCACCGGGGAGCTGTTTTTT	CASSPYGQGTGELFF
NA	TRBJ2-7	TRBV18	once	TGTGCCAGCTCACCACTTTCACTCGCCGGGAGCTCCTACGAGCAGTACTTC	CASSPLSLAGSSYEQYF
TRBD1	TRBJ1-1	TRBV27	NA	TGTGCCAGCAGTTTATTGGCCAGGGGGCGGCGCGGCACTGAAGCTTTCTTT	CASSLLARGRRGTEAFF
NA	TRBJ2-5	TRBV27	NA	TGTGCCAGCAGTTCTTTAAACCAAAGGAGGCAGTACTTC	CASSSLNQRRQYF
TRBD2	TRBJ2-5	TRBV7-2	NA	TGTGCCAGCAGCTCCCGACTAGCGGGAGAAGAGACCCAGTACTTC	CASSSRLAGEETQYF
TRBD1	TRBJ1-2	TRBV7-2	NA	TGTGCCAGCAGCTTTGGAGTTGGTGCCAGGGGGCGTTATGGCTACACCTTC	CASSFGVGARGRYGYTF
TRBD2	TRBJ2-6	TRBV6-4	few	TGTGCCAGCAGTGACGGGACTAGCGGCTCTGGGGCCAACGTCCTGACTTTC	CASSDGTSGSGANVLTF
TRBD1	TRBJ1-6	TRBV7-9	NA	TGTGCCAGCACCACCGCAGGGGGAGGAGATAATTCACCCCTCCACTTT	CASTTAGGGDNSPLHF
NA	TRBJ2-5	TRBV27	NA	TGTGCCAGCTGCCTGGCCGGAGAAGCGGAAGAGACCCAGTACTTC	CASCLAGEAEETQYF
TRBD2	TRBJ2-1	TRBV18	NA	TGTGCCAGCTCACCAGTGCGGGAGGACAATGAGCAGTTCTTC	CASSPVREDNEQFF
NA	TRBJ2-5	TRBV7-9	NA	TGTGCCAGCAGCTTAAGTCAGGGGCAAGAGACCCAGTACTTC	CASSLSQGQETQYF
NA	TRBJ2-7	TRBV5-1	NA	TGCGCCAGCAGCTTGGAGGCAGGCTCCTCCTACGAGCAGTACTTC	CASSLEAGSSYEQYF
TRBD1	TRBJ1-2	TRBV5-4	NA	TGTGCCAGCAGCCCCAGGGGGGACTATGGCTACACCTTC	CASSPRGDYGYTF
TRBD2	TRBJ2-1	TRBV7-6	few	TGTGCCACTCGCCACGGGACTAGCGGGGCTCGCTCCTACAATGAGCAGTTCTTC	CATRHGTSGARSYNEQFF
TRBD1	TRBJ2-6	TRBV27	NA	TGTGCCAGCAGTATTCGGACAGGGCGCTTCTCTGGGGCCAACGTCCTGACTTTC	CASSIRTGRFSGANVLTF
TRBD2	TRBJ2-7	TRBV5-8	NA	TGTGCCAGCAGCCGGTTCCCTAGCGGGATCTACGAGCAGTACTTC	CASSRFPSGIYEQYF
TRBD1	TRBJ2-7	TRBV5-1	few	TGCGCCAGCAGCTTAATGCAGGGGGAACACGAGCAGTACTTC	CASSLMQGEHEQYF
NA	TRBJ2-1	TRBV4-1	NA	TGCGCCAGCAGCCAAGGATGGCAGGGGATCGAGCAGTTCTTC	CASSQGWQGIEQFF
TRBD1	TRBJ1-2	TRBV27	NA	TGTGCCAGCAGTCGGGACAGTTCTAACTATGGCTACACCTTC	CASSRDSSNYGYTF
NA	TRBJ2-3	TRBV30	NA	TGTGCCTGGAGTGCCGCCGGGACAAGTGAAATTAAGCAGTATTTT	CAWSAAGTSEIKQYF
TRBD2	TRBJ2-3	TRBV18	NA	TGTGCCGTATCCGTCGGCGGGAGGGCCAGGGAAGATACGCAGTATTTT	CAVSVGGRAREDTQYF
NA	TRBJ1-5	TRBV7-2	NA	TGTGCCAGCAGCTTACGGGGAGATCAGCCCCAGCATTTT	CASSLRGDQPQHF
TRBD1	TRBJ1-2	TRBV14	few	TGTGCCAGCAGCCCCGGGACAGGGAATCGATATGGCTACACCTTC	CASSPGTGNRYGYTF
TRBD1	TRBJ2-7	TRBV7-2	NA	TGTGCCAGCAGCTTAGTTCCAGGACAGGGAACCCACGAGCAGTACTTC	CASSLVPGQGTHEQYF
NA	TRBJ1-4	TRBV5-1	NA	TGCGCCAGCAGCTCCCGGACAGCAACTAATGAAAAACTGTTTTTT	CASSSRTATNEKLFF
TRBD2	TRBJ2-7	TRBV13	NA	TGTGCCAGCAGCCGCCGAACCAAACTAGCGACGGACGAGCAGTACTTC	CASSRRTKLATDEQYF
NA	TRBJ2-3	TRBV29-1	NA	TGCAGCGTCCCCTTGACTAGAGATACGCAGTATTTT	CSVPLTRDTQYF
TRBD1	TRBJ1-1	TRBV7-9	NA	TGTGCCAGCAGCTTAACCCCGGGACAGGGTTTCACTGAAGCTTTCTTT	CASSLTPGQGFTEAFF
NA	TRBJ2-4	TRBV15	NA	TGTGCCACCAGCAGAGATCAGGCAGCCAAAAACATTCAGTACTTC	CATSRDQAAKNIQYF
NA	TRBJ1-2	TRBV4-1	NA	TGCGCCAGCAGCCAAGATCAGAATAAAGAGGATGGCTACACCTTC	CASSQDQNKEDGYTF
TRBD1	TRBJ2-1	TRBV19	once	TGTGCCAGTAGCGTCCTTACAGGGGACAGTAACGATGAGCAGTTCTTC	CASSVLTGDSNDEQFF
TRBD1	TRBJ2-7	TRBV7-9	NA	TGTGCCAGCAGCTCCCTGGGCAGGGGGCTAAATAACGAGCAGTACTTC	CASSSLGRGLNNEQYF
NA	TRBJ2-6	TRBV19	once	TGTGCCAGTAGTTGGAGATCTGGGGCCAACGTCCTGACTTTC	CASSWRSGANVLTF
TRBD2	TRBJ2-7	TRBV5-1	NA	TGCGCCAGCCGAACGGGTGCAGCGGGACTCTACGAGCAGTACTTC	CASRTGAAGLYEQYF
NA	TRBJ2-2	TRBV5-4	NA	TGTGCCAGCAGCCCCAGCAGGGTGACAGAGAGTTACACCGGGGAGCTGTTTTTT	CASSPSRVTESYTGELFF
NA	TRBJ1-2	TRBV7-9	NA	TGTGCCAGCAGCTTAGACAGGGACTATGGCTACACCTTC	CASSLDRDYGYTF
TRBD1	TRBJ1-2	TRBV5-5	NA	TGTGCCAGCAGCTTGACAGGGGGCCAACGGGTCTATGGCTACACCTTC	CASSLTGGQRVYGYTF
TRBD1	TRBJ2-7	TRBV7-2	NA	TGTGCCAGCAGCCTAAGACAGGGGGAGCAGTACTTC	CASSLRQGEQYF
NA	TRBJ2-7	TRBV14	NA	TGTGCCAGCAGCCAACTACCCCGGACTGTATCCTACGAGCAGTACTTC	CASSQLPRTVSYEQYF
NA	TRBJ1-4	TRBV28	NA	TGTGCCAGCAGTTTTAGAGAAAAACTGTTTTTT	CASSFREKLFF